This is a list of T cell receptor beta chains from one sample in a study of brain T cells in children with intractable seizures. Method: immunoSEQ multiplex PCR; TCRdb's copy keeps in-frame clones and lacks some. The sample lists tens of thousands of clones, 85% to 95% occurring once. The specimen comprised peripheral blood, sampled at surgery. These receptors originate from a boy in the first two years of life with tuberous sclerosis and intractable seizures. The CDR3 runs from the conserved cysteine through the conserved F or W. The order of the fields is clone size, V gene, D gene, J gene, CDR3 protein, CDR3 DNA. The D gene is left open where the match is weak. Clone size appears in some rows only: once, few, many, or a class for an expanded clone.

.	TRBV29-1	TRBD2	TRBJ2-1	CSVLTSGYNEQFF	TGCAGCGTTCTGACTAGCGGATACAATGAGCAGTTCTTC
.	TRBV7-9	.	TRBJ2-3	CASSYDPITDTQYF	TGTGCCAGCAGCTACGACCCCATCACAGATACGCAGTATTTT
.	TRBV7-3	TRBD2	TRBJ2-1	CASSLGLAAYNEQFF	TGTGCCAGCAGCTTAGGACTAGCGGCCTACAATGAGCAGTTCTTC
.	TRBV28	.	TRBJ1-5	CASSIAGAGLRWVRNQPQHF	TGTGCCAGCAGTATTGCGGGGGCAGGCTTAAGGTGGGTTCGCAATCAGCCCCAGCATTTT
.	TRBV12-3/TRBV12-4	.	TRBJ2-3	CASRYRDTQYF	TGTGCCAGCAGGTACAGAGATACGCAGTATTTT
.	TRBV28	.	TRBJ1-5	CASSSGGRNQPQHF	TGTGCCAGCAGTTCTGGTGGCAGAAATCAGCCCCAGCATTTT
.	TRBV25-1	.	TRBJ1-1	CASSELLDTEAFF	TGTGCCAGCAGTGAGTTATTGGACACTGAAGCTTTCTTT
.	TRBV5-6	.	TRBJ2-3	CASSFGGGSTDTQYF	TGTGCCAGCAGCTTCGGAGGGGGTAGCACAGATACGCAGTATTTT
.	TRBV5-6	.	TRBJ1-1	CASSSFRGNTEAFF	TGTGCCAGCAGCTCCTTCCGAGGCAACACTGAAGCTTTCTTT
.	TRBV10-1	.	TRBJ1-3	CASSESSGNTIYF	TGCGCCAGCAGTGAGTCGAGTGGAAACACCATATATTTT
.	TRBV5-6	.	TRBJ2-1	CASSWGLVGNEQFF	TGTGCCAGCAGCTGGGGATTGGTGGGTAATGAGCAGTTCTTC
.	TRBV3-1/TRBV3-2	.	TRBJ1-1	CASAPSGRGWTEAFF	TGTGCCAGCGCCCCTAGCGGACGAGGGTGGACTGAAGCTTTCTTT
.	TRBV4-1	.	TRBJ2-6	CASSQVAGANVLTF	TGCGCCAGCAGCCAAGTTGCTGGGGCCAACGTCCTGACTTTC
once	TRBV5-4	.	TRBJ2-7	CASSLGVKNYEQYF	TGTGCCAGCAGCCTGGGGGTTAAAAACTACGAGCAGTACTTC
.	TRBV11-3	TRBD2	TRBJ2-1	CASSPRKGTSGSSNEQFF	TGTGCCAGCAGCCCCCGGAAGGGAACTAGCGGGAGTTCCAATGAGCAGTTCTTC
.	TRBV12-5	.	TRBJ2-1	CASSTTGSYNEQFF	TGTGCTAGTAGTACAACCGGCTCCTACAATGAGCAGTTCTTC
.	TRBV12-3/TRBV12-4	TRBD2	TRBJ2-3	CASRTSGTDTQYF	TGTGCCAGCAGGACTAGCGGGACAGATACGCAGTATTTT
.	TRBV27	.	TRBJ1-2	CASSRDGTNYGYTF	TGTGCCAGCAGCAGGGACGGCACTAACTATGGCTACACCTTC
.	TRBV25-1	.	TRBJ1-1	CASSKPGHMNTEAFF	TGTGCCAGCAGCAAACCGGGACATATGAACACTGAAGCTTTCTTT
.	TRBV6-6	TRBD2	TRBJ2-5	CASSLQLRGGQETQYF	TGTGCCAGCAGTTTACAACTTAGGGGAGGGCAAGAGACCCAGTACTTC
.	TRBV5-5	.	TRBJ1-2	CASSPVSTFTYGYTF	TGTGCCAGCAGCCCCGTCTCGACCTTCACGTATGGCTACACCTTC
.	TRBV18	.	TRBJ1-1	CASSPDITQGTEAFF	TGTGCCAGCTCTCCTGACATCACCCAAGGCACTGAAGCTTTCTTT
.	TRBV10-3	.	TRBJ1-5	CAISESKPEDQPQHF	TGTGCCATCAGTGAGTCGAAACCAGAGGATCAGCCCCAGCATTTT
.	TRBV7-9	.	TRBJ1-3	CASSLPGRSGNTIYF	TGTGCCAGCAGCTTACCGGGCCGCTCTGGAAACACCATATATTTT
.	TRBV28	TRBD2	TRBJ2-7	CASRQTGGATYEQYF	TGTGCCAGCAGACAGACGGGAGGTGCTACCTACGAGCAGTACTTC
.	TRBV4-2	TRBD2	TRBJ2-1	CASSPSGVSYNEQFF	TGTGCCAGCAGCCCGAGCGGGGTGTCCTACAATGAGCAGTTCTTC
.	TRBV4-1	.	TRBJ2-7	CASSPPGLWYEQYF	TGCGCCAGCAGCCCTCCGGGGCTATGGTACGAGCAGTACTTC
.	TRBV3-1/TRBV3-2	.	TRBJ2-7	CASSQERGGTLSYEQYF	TGTGCCAGCAGCCAAGAGAGAGGGGGTACCCTTTCCTACGAGCAGTACTTC
.	TRBV15	.	TRBJ2-7	CATSREGGIYEQYF	TGTGCCACCAGCAGAGAGGGGGGTATCTACGAGCAGTACTTC
.	TRBV6-6	.	TRBJ2-7	CASSYGGPYEQYF	TGTGCCAGCAGTTACGGGGGACCCTACGAGCAGTACTTC
.	TRBV13	.	TRBJ2-4	CASSPGLGFKNIQYF	TGTGCCAGCAGCCCAGGGCTCGGGTTCAAAAACATTCAGTACTTC
.	TRBV5-1	.	TRBJ2-3	CASSLGDTQYF	TGCGCCAGCAGCTTAGGAGATACGCAGTATTTT
once	TRBV2	.	TRBJ1-3	CASRPDSSSGNTIYF	TGTGCCAGCAGACCAGACAGCAGCTCTGGAAACACCATATATTTT
.	TRBV6-6	.	TRBJ2-5	CASSPPLDSLQETQYF	TGTGCCAGCAGTCCCCCACTCGACAGTTTGCAAGAGACCCAGTACTTC
.	TRBV19	.	TRBJ1-2	CASTNWAGRAYGYTF	TGTGCCAGTACCAATTGGGCAGGGAGGGCCTATGGCTACACCTTC
.	TRBV5-8	TRBD1	TRBJ1-2	CASSPRVGGDHYGYTF	TGTGCCAGCAGCCCGAGGGTAGGGGGCGATCACTATGGCTACACCTTC
.	TRBV5-3	TRBD1	TRBJ1-3	CARSLGTGTEVLSGNTIYF	TGTGCCAGAAGCTTGGGTACCGGGACAGAGGTCCTCTCTGGAAACACCATATATTTT
once	TRBV5-1	TRBD2	TRBJ2-7	CASQVVGGSSYEQYF	TGCGCCTCCCAGGTCGTGGGGGGGAGCTCCTACGAGCAGTACTTC
.	TRBV9	TRBD2	TRBJ2-1	CASRGGGPYNEQFF	TGTGCCAGCAGGGGCGGGGGACCCTACAATGAGCAGTTCTTC
.	TRBV6-5	.	TRBJ1-5	CASSYQGFQPQHF	TGTGCCAGCAGTTATCAAGGCTTTCAGCCCCAGCATTTT
.	TRBV6-5	.	TRBJ1-4	CASSYGIGATNEKLFF	TGTGCCAGCAGTTACGGTATTGGGGCAACTAATGAAAAACTGTTTTTT
once	TRBV24-1	TRBD2	TRBJ2-2	CATSDALGLESSGELFF	TGTGCCACCAGTGATGCCTTGGGACTAGAGTCTTCCGGGGAGCTGTTTTTT
.	TRBV6-5	.	TRBJ1-1	CASRATGNTEAFF	TGTGCCAGCAGGGCGACAGGAAACACTGAAGCTTTCTTT
.	TRBV6-5	.	TRBJ1-6	CASSYTLRGAPLHF	TGTGCCAGCAGTTACACCCTCAGAGGGGCACCCCTCCACTTT